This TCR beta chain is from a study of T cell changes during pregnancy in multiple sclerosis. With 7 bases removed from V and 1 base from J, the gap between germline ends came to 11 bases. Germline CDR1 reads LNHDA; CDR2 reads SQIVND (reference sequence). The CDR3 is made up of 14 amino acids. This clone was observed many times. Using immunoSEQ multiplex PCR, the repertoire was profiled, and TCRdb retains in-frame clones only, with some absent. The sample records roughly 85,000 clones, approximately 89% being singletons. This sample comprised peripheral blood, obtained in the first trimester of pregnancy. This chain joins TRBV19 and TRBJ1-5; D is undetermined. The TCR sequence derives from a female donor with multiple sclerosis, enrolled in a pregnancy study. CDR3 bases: TGTGCCAGTACTCTCCGGGGAAGCAATCAGCCCCAGCATTTT. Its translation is CASTLRGSNQPQHF.